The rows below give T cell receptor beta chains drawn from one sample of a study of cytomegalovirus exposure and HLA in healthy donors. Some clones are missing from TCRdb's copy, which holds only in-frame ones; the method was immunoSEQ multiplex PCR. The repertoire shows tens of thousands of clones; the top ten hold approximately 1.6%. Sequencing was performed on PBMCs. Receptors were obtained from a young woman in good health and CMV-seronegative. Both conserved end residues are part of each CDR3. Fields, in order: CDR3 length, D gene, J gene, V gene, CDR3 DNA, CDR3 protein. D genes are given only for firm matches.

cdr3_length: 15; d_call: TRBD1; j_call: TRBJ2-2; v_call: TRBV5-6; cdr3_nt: TGTGCCAGCAGACCAAGGGGGCGGTACACCGGGGAGCTGTTTTTT; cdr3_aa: CASRPRGRYTGELFF
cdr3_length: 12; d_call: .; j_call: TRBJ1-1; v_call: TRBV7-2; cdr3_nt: TGTGCCAGCAGCTCAACGGACACTGAAGCTTTCTTT; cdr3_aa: CASSSTDTEAFF
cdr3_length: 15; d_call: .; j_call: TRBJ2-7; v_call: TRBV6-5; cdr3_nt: TGTGCCAGCAGTTACTCTTGGGAGTTAATCTACGAGCAGTACTTC; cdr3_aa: CASSYSWELIYEQYF
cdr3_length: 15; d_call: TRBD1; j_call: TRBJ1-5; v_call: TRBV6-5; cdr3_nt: TGTGCCAGCAGTTACTCACAGGGGAGCAATCAGCCCCAGCATTTT; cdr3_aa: CASSYSQGSNQPQHF
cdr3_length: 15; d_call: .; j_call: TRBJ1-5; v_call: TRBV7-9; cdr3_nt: TGTGCCAGCAGCCCGGGAGACGGGGGCAATCAGCCCCAGCATTTT; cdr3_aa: CASSPGDGGNQPQHF
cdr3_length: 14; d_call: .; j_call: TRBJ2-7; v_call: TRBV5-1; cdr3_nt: TGCGCCAGCAGCTTGGAGGAGCGGAAAGGCGAGCAGTACTTC; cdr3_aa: CASSLEERKGEQYF
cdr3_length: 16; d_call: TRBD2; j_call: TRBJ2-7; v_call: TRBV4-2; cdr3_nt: TGTGCCAGCAGCCACGATAGCGGGAGCCGCTCCTACGAGCAGTACTTC; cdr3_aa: CASSHDSGSRSYEQYF
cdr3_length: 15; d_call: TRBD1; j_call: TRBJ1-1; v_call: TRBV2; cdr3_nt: TGTGCCAGCACCCGGGACAGATTTTCTAACACTGAAGCTTTCTTT; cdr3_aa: CASTRDRFSNTEAFF
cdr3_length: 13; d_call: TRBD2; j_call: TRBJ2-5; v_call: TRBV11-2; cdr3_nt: TGTGCCAGCAGCCCAGGACTAGGGGAGACCCAGTACTTC; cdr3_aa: CASSPGLGETQYF
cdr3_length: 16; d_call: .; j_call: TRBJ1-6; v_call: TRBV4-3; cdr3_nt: TGCGCCAGCAGCCAAGATGGGGACTCGTTTAATTCACCCCTCCACTTT; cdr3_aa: CASSQDGDSFNSPLHF
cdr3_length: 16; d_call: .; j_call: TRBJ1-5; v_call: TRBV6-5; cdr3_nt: TGTGCCAGCAGTTACTCGTGGCAATCTAGCAATCAGCCCCAGCATTTT; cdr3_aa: CASSYSWQSSNQPQHF
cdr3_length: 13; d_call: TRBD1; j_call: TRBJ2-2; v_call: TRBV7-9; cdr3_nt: TGTGCCTCAGGGGGCCGGAACACCGGGGAGCTGTTTTTT; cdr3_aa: CASGGRNTGELFF
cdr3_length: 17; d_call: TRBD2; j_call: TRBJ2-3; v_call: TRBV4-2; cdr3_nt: TGTGCCAGCAGCCAGGACCCAGGGAGGGACAGCACAGATACGCAGTATTTT; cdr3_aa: CASSQDPGRDSTDTQYF
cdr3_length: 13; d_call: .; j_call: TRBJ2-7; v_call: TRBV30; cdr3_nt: TGTGCCTGGAGATTTGTAGGGGGCTACGAGCAGTACTTC; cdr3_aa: CAWRFVGGYEQYF
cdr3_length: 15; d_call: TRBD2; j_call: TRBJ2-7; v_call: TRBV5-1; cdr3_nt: TGCGCCAGCAGCTTGGGACTAGCGGGAGTCTACGAGCAGTACTTC; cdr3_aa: CASSLGLAGVYEQYF
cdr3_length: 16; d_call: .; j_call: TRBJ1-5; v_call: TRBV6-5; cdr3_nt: TGTGCCAGCAGTTACAGTGCAGGGATGGGTCCTCAGCCCCAGCATTTT; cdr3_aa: CASSYSAGMGPQPQHF
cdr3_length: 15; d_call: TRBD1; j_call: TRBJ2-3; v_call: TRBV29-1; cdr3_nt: TGCAGCGTGACATCCGGACAGGGCAACACAGATACGCAGTATTTT; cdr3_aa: CSVTSGQGNTDTQYF
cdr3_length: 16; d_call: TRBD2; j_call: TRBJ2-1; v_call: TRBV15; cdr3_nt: TGTGCCACCAGCAGCCGACTAGCGGGAGTGCACAATGAGCAGTTCTTC; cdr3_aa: CATSSRLAGVHNEQFF
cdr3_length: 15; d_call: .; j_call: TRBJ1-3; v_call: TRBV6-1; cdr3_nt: TGTGCCAGCAGGCCGCAGGGGATAAGTGGAAACACCATATATTTT; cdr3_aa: CASRPQGISGNTIYF
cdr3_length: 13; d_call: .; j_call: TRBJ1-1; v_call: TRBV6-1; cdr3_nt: TGTGCCAGCAGTCAGACGGAGAACACTGAAGATTTCTTT; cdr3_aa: CASSQTENTEDFF
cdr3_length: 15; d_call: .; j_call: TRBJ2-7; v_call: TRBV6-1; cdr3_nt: TGTGCCAGCAGTGAAACCGAGGACACCGTCTACGAGCAGTACTTC; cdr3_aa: CASSETEDTVYEQYF
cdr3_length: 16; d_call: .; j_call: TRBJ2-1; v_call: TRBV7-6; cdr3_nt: TGTGCCAGCAGCCTTCCCCCAGCGCCGTCCTACAATGAGCAGTTCTTC; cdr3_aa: CASSLPPAPSYNEQFF
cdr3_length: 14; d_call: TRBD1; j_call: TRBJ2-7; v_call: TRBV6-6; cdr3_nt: TGTGCCAGCAGTAACCGGGACAGCTCCTACGAGCAGTACTTC; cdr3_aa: CASSNRDSSYEQYF